Below are 24 T cell receptor beta chains sequenced from a single sample in a study of blood T cell repertoires in COVID-19. Profiled with immunoSEQ multiplex PCR; TCRdb holds only in-frame clones, not every one. The repertoire holds 450,000 or so clones, with about 90% as singletons. Sequencing was carried out using peripheral blood. The receptors stem from a young man with COVID-19, enrolled during active disease.

This chain uses TRBV7-2 with TRBJ1-2, with D unclear. CDR1 is SGHTA and CDR2 is FQGNSA in the germline V gene. The CDR3 is 13 residues long. V lost 3 bases to trimming and J lost 1 base, with 6 bases between them. The CDR3 spells CASSLTINYGYTF. In DNA, the CDR3 is TGTGCCAGCAGCTTGACAATTAACTATGGCTACACCTTC.

The V gene is TRBV5-4, the J gene TRBJ2-7; 12 bases agree with TRBD2. CDR3 length: 15 residues. Looked up from germline, CDR1 is SGHNT and CDR2 is YYREEE (reference sequence). V dropped 3 bases and J dropped 3; count of bases not matched to a gene: 4. This chain's CDR3 is CASSSPGLAGYEQYF. The CDR3 coding sequence is TGTGCCAGCAGCTCGCCGGGACTAGCGGGCTACGAGCAGTACTTC.

The DNA for the CDR3 is TGTGCCAGCTCACCAGGCAGGGACAATGAGCAGTTCTTC. It encodes CASSPGRDNEQFF. The V call is TRBV18, the J call TRBJ2-1, with D perhaps TRBD1 (5 bases). CDR3 size: 13 residues. V lost 2 bases and J 5 bases, leaving 7 bases between the germline ends. In germline, CDR1 is KGHSH, CDR2 LQKENI.

As regards this clone: This CDR3 is also generated by other DNA sequences in the sample. This rearrangement joins TRBV27 to TRBJ2-1; 16 bases align to TRBD2. From germline, CDR1 is MNHEY and CDR2 SMNVEV (reference sequence). Trimming took 5 bases from V and 7 from J; bases not matched to a gene: 2. The CDR3 spans 15 residues. The CDR3 DNA is TGTGCCAGCAGTCCGGGACTAGCGGGGGGGAATGAGCAGTTCTTC. Translated, it gives CASSPGLAGGNEQFF.

V is TRBV7-8 and J is TRBJ1-2, with D unresolved. This CDR3 contains 13 residues. Trimming shortened V by 3 bases and J by 4 bases, and 9 bases separated the two germline ends. Germline V gene lookup returns CDR1 SGHVS and CDR2 FQNEAQ. DNA for the CDR3: TGTGCCAGCAGCTTCCGCGTTACCTATGGCTACACCTTC. This translates into CASSFRVTYGYTF.

The chain couples TRBV7-9 to TRBJ2-5; D is possibly TRBD2 (5 bases). CDR3 length: 15 amino acids. The V end lost 0 bases, the J end lost 5 bases, and 13 bases lay between the germline ends. CDR1 is SEHNR and CDR2 is FQNEAQ in the germline V gene (reference sequence). Here the CDR3 reads CASSLAVRSGETQYF. Here the CDR3 DNA reads TGTGCCAGCAGCTTAGCGGTCCGCTCGGGGGAGACCCAGTACTTC.

This chain connects TRBV7-9 to TRBJ2-5, with a tentative D call TRBD2 (6 bases). With 1 base removed from V and 5 bases from J, the gap between germline ends came to 11 bases. CDR1 is SEHNR and CDR2 is FQNEAQ in the germline V gene (reference sequence). The CDR3 is 14 residues long. CDR3 loop: CASSLVRGSETQYF. CDR3 in DNA: TGTGCCAGCAGCTTAGTCCGGGGGTCGGAGACCCAGTACTTC.

This clone was picked up a small number of times. This rearrangement joins TRBV10-1 to TRBJ2-7; TRBD2 matches at 11 bases. Looked up from germline, CDR1 is WNHNN and CDR2 is SYGVQD (reference sequence). V dropped 5 bases and J dropped 1; count of bases not matched to a gene: 7. The CDR3 sequence is 16 residues long. In DNA form, the CDR3 reads TGCGCCAGCAGTCCAATGCGGACTAGCGGGTCCTACGAGCAGTACTTC. It specifies CASSPMRTSGSYEQYF.

A single count supports this clone. The chain carries TRBV5-4 and TRBJ2-7, with 7 bases identical to TRBD1. This CDR3 has 15 amino acids. Germline values: CDR1 SGHNT, CDR2 YYREEE (reference sequence). Trimming at V came to 0 bases and at J to 1 base, leaving 4 bases not matched to a gene. The CDR3 is CASSLVGQPSYEQYF. The CDR3 nucleotides are TGTGCCAGCAGCTTGGTGGGACAGCCTTCCTACGAGCAGTACTTC.

This chain links TRBV3-1 (or the pseudogene TRBV3-2) with TRBJ2-5; TRBD2 matches 15 bases. Germline V CDR1 and CDR2: LGHDT, YNNKEL (reference sequence). The CDR3 runs to 15 residues. Trimming removed 4 bases from V and 5 bases from J; junction bases left unmatched: 2. CDR3 in amino acids: CASSLGLAGGETQYF. In nucleotides, the CDR3 is TGTGCCAGCAGCCTTGGACTAGCGGGAGGGGAGACCCAGTACTTC.

The V gene is TRBV25-1, the J gene TRBJ1-5; D unclear. Germline assignment: CDR1 MGHDK and CDR2 SYGVNS. V lost 4 bases to trimming and J lost 4 bases, with 8 bases between them. The CDR3 contains 13 residues. The CDR3 DNA sequence: TGTGCCAGCAGTGCCGGGATGAATCAGCCCCAGCATTTT. Amino acids: CASSAGMNQPQHF.

The gene calls are TRBV3-1 (or the pseudogene TRBV3-2) and TRBJ2-2, with D maybe TRBD1 (5 bases). The V gene's germline CDR1 is LGHDT and CDR2 YNNKEL (reference sequence). V gave up 4 bases and J gave up 6 bases, with 12 bases separating them. CDR3 length: 14 residues. The CDR3 DNA reads as TGTGCCAGCAGCCGGCGGCAGGGTGCCGGGGAGCTGTTTTTT. Amino acids: CASSRRQGAGELFF.

The gene calls are TRBV7-8 and TRBJ2-2; D is possibly TRBD2 (5 bases). Deletions cut 3 bases from V and 6 bases from J, with 11 bases between. Germline CDR1 is SGHVS and CDR2 is FQNEAQ. This CDR3 has 14 residues. The CDR3: CASSFRTVSGELFF. CDR3 nucleotide sequence: TGTGCCAGCAGCTTCCGGACTGTGTCCGGGGAGCTGTTTTTT.

V is TRBV11-2 and J is TRBJ1-2; D call uncertain. V shed 1 base and J shed 5 bases, with 11 bases lying between them. CDR3 size: 14 residues. Germline CDR1 and CDR2: SGHAT and FQNNGV. In nucleotides, the CDR3 is TGTGCCAGCAGCTTAGTGCCCGAACAGTATGGCTACACCTTC. This encodes CASSLVPEQYGYTF.

The rearrangement joins TRBV7-6 to TRBJ1-5; D remains unclear. Germline V lookup: CDR1 SGHVS, CDR2 FNYEAQ. The CDR3 length is 16 residues. V lost 1 base, J lost 0 bases, and 10 bases lay in between. For the CDR3, the DNA is TGTGCCAGCAGCTTAGGTGCCAGGTATAGCAATCAGCCCCAGCATTTT. It yields the protein CASSLGARYSNQPQHF.

This rearrangement joins TRBV7-2 to TRBJ2-7; a weak D match, TRBD2 (6 bases). The CDR3 sequence is 14 residues long. CDR1 is SGHTA and CDR2 is FQGNSA in the germline V gene. Between the trimmed V and J ends, which lost 2 bases and 6 bases, there was a span of 14 bases. The CDR3 nucleotides are TGTGCCAGCAGCTTAATGTCCTGGGGGGTCGAGCAGTACTTC. It specifies CASSLMSWGVEQYF.

The chain recombines TRBV4-1 with TRBJ1-1, with D perhaps matching TRBD1 (5 bases). Germline V gives CDR1 MGHRA, CDR2 YSYEKL. This CDR3 comprises 14 residues. V shed 3 bases and J shed 4 bases, with 12 bases lying between them. The CDR3 region has the DNA TGCGCCAGCAGCCAGGCCACAGGTGGCACTGAAGCTTTCTTT. Its protein is CASSQATGGTEAFF.

This chain links TRBV7-9 with TRBJ2-7, with 9 bases that match TRBD1. CDR1 is SEHNR and CDR2 is FQNEAQ in the germline V gene (reference sequence). This CDR3 is built from 12 residues. V lost 9 bases to trimming and J lost 4 bases; unmatched junction nucleotides: 4. The CDR3 coding sequence is TGTGCCAGTACAGGGGGCGAATACGAGCAGTACTTC. Protein sequence: CASTGGEYEQYF.

The genes are TRBV2 and TRBJ1-1; possible D gene TRBD1, 6 bases. Trimming shortened V by 3 bases and J by 1 base, and 15 bases separated the two germline ends. This CDR3 has 16 amino acids. Germline lookup yields CDR1 SNHLY and CDR2 FYNNEI. CDR3 region: CASSDRGGETNTEAFF. CDR3 nucleotides: TGTGCCAGCAGTGATCGGGGGGGCGAAACGAACACTGAAGCTTTCTTT.

This chain joins TRBV28 and TRBJ2-7, with D maybe TRBD1 (6 bases). Germline lookup yields CDR1 MDHEN and CDR2 SYDVKM. V gave up 6 bases and J gave up 4 bases, with 16 bases separating them. This CDR3 is 14 amino acids long. The CDR3 protein is CASSFAGALYEQYF. The CDR3 nucleotides are TGTGCCAGCAGCTTCGCAGGGGCGTTATACGAGCAGTACTTC.

This sequence joins TRBV5-4 and TRBJ2-1; 8 bases map to TRBD1. This CDR3 is 15 amino acids long. Germline-derived CDR1 and CDR2 are SGHNT and YYREEE (reference sequence). Trimming took 1 base from V and 6 from J; bases not matched to a gene: 6. CDR3 nucleotides: TGTGCCAGCAGCTTGCGCAGGGGGCGCAGCAATGAGCAGTTCTTC. Amino acid sequence: CASSLRRGRSNEQFF.

This clone was detected only once. The CDR3 region is CASRSNTEAFF. DNA of the CDR3: TGTGCCAGCAGGTCAAACACTGAAGCTTTCTTT. The rearrangement links TRBV3-1 (or the pseudogene TRBV3-2) to TRBJ1-1; no definite D call. The germline V gene encodes CDR1 LGHDT and CDR2 YNNKEL (reference sequence). Trimming shortened V by 6 bases and J by 2 bases, and 4 bases separated the two germline ends. The CDR3 covers 11 residues.

This rearrangement joins TRBV21-1 to TRBJ2-3; the table assigns TRBD2, which was not confirmed against the DNA. TRBV21-1 is a pseudogene segment. This CDR3 comprises 17 residues. CDR3 in DNA: TGTGCCAGCAGCAAAGTGGGACTAGCGGGGGGCACAGATACGCAGTATTTT. Translating it yields CASSKVGLAGGTDTQYF.

The gene calls are TRBV6-5 and TRBJ2-7; perhaps TRBD1 as D (7 bases). Trimming took off 2 bases at V and 2 bases at J, with 13 bases between the two ends. The germline V gene encodes CDR1 MNHEY and CDR2 SVGAGI. The CDR3 spans 15 residues. CDR3 region: CASSYGGTAAYEQYF. The CDR3 nucleotides read TGTGCCAGCAGTTACGGGGGGACAGCGGCCTACGAGCAGTACTTC.